This T cell receptor (beta chain) came from a study of cytomegalovirus exposure and HLA in healthy donors. Study-level information: An earlier analysis found 110 million or so unique TCR beta sequences from around 180 million T cells. Unique TCRs numbering around 80 million, obtained from HLA-typed donors, made up an early data release.

The CDR3 runs to 13 residues. Trimming cost V 5 bases and J 1 base, with 8 bases left between them. Germline loops: CDR1 ENHRY, CDR2 SYGVKD. Details on this clone: Its specificity is not known.

Findings of the study overall: Apparent HLA restriction characterized most CMV-associated TCR beta chains in a later analysis.

PCR used 60 Vbeta primers and 13 Jbeta primers. Sequenced by immunoSEQ multiplex PCR; TCRdb stores in-frame clones only, minus some. The table lists over 100,000 clones, around 76% of them singletons. The sequenced sample consisted of PBMCs. This chain joins TRBV10-3 and TRBJ1-1, with D possibly TRBD1 on 6 matching bases. The source is a male donor in good health and CMV-seronegative. For the CDR3, the DNA is TGTGCCATCAGTACGGACAGGAACACTGAAGCTTTCTTT. Translating it yields CAISTDRNTEAFF.